The 9 T cell receptor beta chains given below trace back to one sample, sequenced in a study of CD8 T cells in ankylosing spondylitis. TCRdb re-called the 5' RACE reads through MiXCR, storing one row per CDR3 protein. The sample lists nearly 250,000 distinct CDR3 sequences; approximately 30% were seen once. Material: blood, either unsorted or a sorted T cell fraction (not recorded which). The receptors here all came from a male donor with ankylosing spondylitis or in good health (not recorded which).

The V call is TRBV7-9, the J call TRBJ1-5, with no clear D. This CDR3 has 12 residues. CDR1 and CDR2 (germline): SEHNR, FQNEAQ (reference sequence). V lost 0 bases, J lost 9 bases, and 6 bases lay in between. The CDR3 region is CASSLAGRPQHF. CDR3 DNA sequence: TGTGCCAGCAGCTTAGCAGGCCGGCCCCAGCATTTT.

This clonotype was observed a few times. The J gene is TRBJ1-1, the V gene TRBV20-1; D perhaps matches TRBD1 (5 bases). The germline V gene encodes CDR1 DFQATT and CDR2 SNEGSKA (reference sequence). CDR3 length equals 15 residues. The germline V and J ends were trimmed by 0 bases and 5 bases, with 16 bases remaining between them. The CDR3 spells CSAREPGRGETEAFF. The CDR3 coding sequence is TGCAGTGCTAGAGAGCCCGGTAGGGGCGAAACTGAAGCTTTCTTT.

The chain recombines TRBV27 with TRBJ2-7; 7 bases line up with TRBD1. The germline V gene has CDR1 MNHEY and CDR2 SMNVEV (reference sequence). The ends lost 2 bases at V and 7 bases at J; junction bases unmatched: 11. This CDR3 is built from 15 residues. The CDR3 sequence: CASSLTARGWWEQYF. The CDR3, as DNA: TGTGCCAGCAGTTTAACGGCCAGGGGGTGGTGGGAGCAGTACTTC.

The chain couples TRBV5-6 to TRBJ2-5; D gene uncertain. The ends were cut back, 3 bases at V and 7 bases at J, with 13 bases in the middle. CDR3 length: 13 amino acids. Germline V gene lookup returns CDR1 SGHDT and CDR2 YYEEEE. CDR3 DNA sequence: TGTGCCAGCAGCTCACGACCATCTGGGACCCAGTACTTC. It specifies CASSSRPSGTQYF.

This clonotype was counted only a few times. The genes are TRBV15 and TRBJ2-3; TRBD2 matches at 7 bases. The CDR3 has 13 residues. V was pared by 0 bases and J by 9 bases, with 3 bases of the junction left unmatched. Germline V gives CDR1 LNHNV, CDR2 YYDKDF (reference sequence). DNA for the CDR3: TGTGCCACCAGCAGAGACGGGAGGTCCACGCAGTATTTT. It yields the protein CATSRDGRSTQYF.

The chain combines TRBV29-1 with TRBJ2-1; TRBD1 matches 9 bases. This CDR3 comprises 14 residues. V was clipped by 3 bases and J by 6 bases; unmatched bases: 6. Germline assignment: CDR1 SQVTM and CDR2 ANQGSEA. The CDR3: CSVEGGQGANEQFF. CDR3 sequence (DNA): TGCAGCGTTGAGGGGGGACAGGGTGCCAATGAGCAGTTCTTC.

The CDR3 DNA follows: TGCGCCAGCAGCCAAGATCAGAGGCGCACCGGGGAGCTGTTTTTT. Translation gives CASSQDQRRTGELFF. The rearrangement joins TRBV4-1 to TRBJ2-2; D gene unclear. The CDR3 covers 15 residues. The V and J ends lost 0 bases and 4 bases respectively, with 9 bases between them. The V gene's germline CDR1 is MGHRA and CDR2 YSYEKL.

The chain employs TRBV12-3 or TRBV12-4 and TRBJ1-5; D perhaps matches TRBD1 (5 bases). The CDR3 spans 14 residues. Trimming removed 6 bases from V and 2 bases from J, with 11 bases in between. As DNA, the CDR3 is TGTGCCAGCAGCGACAGTTCCCGCAATCAGCCCCAGCATTTT. Its translation: CASSDSSRNQPQHF.

This clonotype has just a few counts. The J gene is TRBJ2-4, the V gene TRBV6-1, with 7 bases fitting TRBD1. CDR1 and CDR2 from the germline V gene are MNHNS and SASEGT. This CDR3 is built from 13 residues. V gave up 7 bases and J gave up 6 bases; unmatched junction bases: 6. CDR3 amino acids: CASTSTGTNIQYF. The CDR3 DNA follows: TGTGCCAGCACCTCGACAGGGACAAACATTCAGTACTTC.